This T cell receptor (beta chain) is from a study of CD8+CD57+ T cells in acquired aplastic anemia (dated by TCRdb to the late 2010s). The study in broad terms: Extracted DNA from sorted CD4+ and CD8+ cells averaged approximately 3.4 ug, ranging from roughly 0.17 to 27.4 ug. Mean read counts for healthy donor samples were approximately 10 million for CD4+ cells and 11.0 million for CD8+ cells.

V lost 4 bases and J lost 2 bases; the stretch between them is 15 bases long. Per the germline V gene, SGHRS is the CDR1 and YFSETQ is the CDR2. Spanning cysteine to phenylalanine, the CDR3 consists of 15 amino acids. This entry keeps only the CDR3 DNA: 45 bases, framed from base 1. In the study, sorted CD4+ and CD8+ blood T cells from patients with severe aplastic anemia and from healthy subjects underwent deep sequencing of TCR repertoires. Ficoll-Paque density gradient centrifugation was used to isolate peripheral blood mononuclear cells. Before DNA was extracted, CD4+ and CD8+ T cells were sorted using either FACS or magnetic beads. As for this clonotype: Its specific antigen is unknown. No clone much larger than this one lies a single base away; base qualities are absent.

What the authors observed across the whole study: Between patients and healthy controls, no significant difference in CD8+ Simpson's diversity was found (P=0.060). Around 27 CD8+ CDR3 sequences were found in both patients and controls but appeared to be highly expressed in patients and within the immunodominant clones of the patients.

Genomic DNA was used as template for profiling of TCR beta VDJ combinations and CDR3 sequences. An Illumina HiSeq 2000 was the platform used for TCR repertoire sequencing. In the source study's methods: Repertoires were assessed using TRBV/TRBJ rearrangement plots, CDR3 size and DJ length profiles, and Simpson's diversity index. The most abundant DNA sequence in the deep sequencing data was taken as the immunodominant clone. CDR3 amino acid sequences were checked for sharing between subjects and were compared against published repertoires and the VDJdb database. The raw public data were reprocessed by TCRdb itself: fastp quality trimming at Q25, MiXCR clonotype calling, in-frame beta chains only. CDR3 protein sequences are deduplicated, and each keeps its most common genes and DNA. TCRdb, rather than the study authors, made the V and J calls. The sample yields 150,000 to 200,000 distinct CDR3 sequences; 63% were counted once. About 50% of the sample comes from the top ten.

This TCR derives from a human donor in good health. The V gene is TRBV5-1 and the J gene is TRBJ1-2; TRBD1 is a weak D gene call, 6 bases matching. The sequencing input was sorted CD4+, CD8+, or CD8+CD57+ T cells (not recorded which) from PBMCs. The CDR3 has the sequence CASSLGQFLNYGYTF. The DNA is TGCGCCAGCAGCCTTGGACAGTTTCTAAACTATGGCTACACCTTC.